The 31 T cell receptor beta chains listed next were all sequenced from one sample in a study of blood T cell repertoires in COVID-19. Produced via immunoSEQ multiplex PCR; TCRdb's table is partial and in-frame only. The table lists around 100,000 clones, roughly four fifths of them singletons. Sequenced material: peripheral blood. These receptor sequences come from a man in his forties with active or convalescent COVID-19.

The genes are TRBV15 and TRBJ1-5; 11 bases agree with TRBD1. CDR1 LNHNV and CDR2 YYDKDF come from the germline V gene (reference sequence). V shed 3 bases, J shed 0 bases, and the junction held 7 bases outside the gene matches. The CDR3 contains 18 residues. This chain's CDR3 is CATSRSRTGGFSNQPQHF. CDR3 nucleotides: TGTGCCACCAGCAGGTCAAGGACAGGGGGCTTTAGCAATCAGCCCCAGCATTTT.

Turning to this clone: Germline and junction disagree at one end, which may indicate a read error. The V and J genes are TRBV25-1 and TRBJ2-7, with D perhaps matching TRBD2 (6 bases). Germline CDR1 and CDR2: MGHDK and SYGVNS. This CDR3 spans 13 amino acids. The CDR3 protein is CASSEGGTSLLDF. DNA of the CDR3: TGTGCCAGCAGTGAAGGGGGGACTTCACTTTTGGACTTC.

This chain joins TRBV7-2 and TRBJ1-1; TRBD1 matches 8 bases. The CDR3 runs 15 residues. Trimming took 0 bases from V and 5 from J; bases not matched to a gene: 5. CDR1 and CDR2 from the germline V gene are SGHTA and FQGNSA. The CDR3, as DNA: TGTGCCAGCAGCTTAGCGCAGGGGGCGGTAACTGAAGCTTTCTTT. Protein product: CASSLAQGAVTEAFF.

CDR3 DNA: TGTGCCAGCGGACAGGGGCGAATCTATGGCTACACCTTC. Amino acids: CASGQGRIYGYTF. The chain joins TRBV6-5 to TRBJ1-2; 9 nucleotides line up with TRBD1. The V segment lost 8 bases and the J segment 4 bases; nucleotides outside the gene matches: 5. Germline V gene lookup returns CDR1 MNHEY and CDR2 SVGAGI. The CDR3 loop spans 13 amino acids.

This clone was recorded only once. This chain uses TRBV7-9 with TRBJ1-5; D may be TRBD1 (5 bases). CDR3 length equals 13 residues. The V gene's germline CDR1 is SEHNR and CDR2 FQNEAQ (reference sequence). Trimming shortened V by 4 bases and J by 5 bases, and 9 bases separated the two germline ends. CDR3 residues: CASSSKGDQPQHF. CDR3 nucleotide sequence: TGTGCCAGCAGCTCGAAAGGGGATCAGCCCCAGCATTTT.

This rearrangement joins TRBV7-6 to TRBJ2-7; the match to TRBD1 covers 9 bases. J lost 3 bases, V lost 8 bases, and 8 bases had no gene match. The germline V gene has CDR1 SGHVS and CDR2 FNYEAQ. This CDR3 is built from 14 residues. The chain's CDR3 is CASVSLDRGYEQYF. The CDR3 nucleotides read TGTGCCAGCGTGTCGTTGGACAGGGGCTACGAGCAGTACTTC.

This clone is a singleton in its sample. The J gene is TRBJ1-5, the V gene TRBV19; perhaps TRBD1 as D (6 bases). There are 14 residues in the CDR3. Germline-derived CDR1 and CDR2 are LNHDA and SQIVND (reference sequence). Deletions cut 4 bases from V and 6 bases from J, with 13 bases between. The CDR3 sequence is CASSTTGSAQPQHF. DNA of the CDR3: TGTGCCAGTAGTACGACAGGTTCGGCTCAGCCCCAGCATTTT.

The genes are TRBV6-2 or TRBV6-3 and TRBJ2-7; 11 nucleotides align to TRBD1. The CDR3 loop spans 20 amino acids. The germline gives CDR1 MNHEY, CDR2 SVGEGT. Trimming removed 2 bases from V and 3 bases from J; junction bases left unmatched: 18. This CDR3 is CASSYNSGTGGNLRLYEQYF. CDR3 coding DNA: TGTGCCAGCAGTTACAATTCCGGGACAGGGGGAAACTTACGACTCTACGAGCAGTACTTC.

V gene TRBV27 combines with J gene TRBJ2-3, with TRBD2 as a possible D gene (6 bases). This CDR3 spans 15 amino acids. Germline V gene data show CDR1 as MNHEY and CDR2 as SMNVEV (reference sequence). The V end was cut by 4 bases, the J end by 8 bases, with 19 bases between. The CDR3 bases are TGTGCCAGCAGTTCCCCCTCGGAAGGGGAGGTTACGCAGTATTTT. Translating gives CASSSPSEGEVTQYF.

This chain connects TRBV7-2 to TRBJ1-2, with 7 bases aligning to TRBD1. CDR3 length: 12 residues. V was clipped by 4 bases and J by 7 bases; unmatched bases: 3. Germline lookup yields CDR1 SGHTA and CDR2 FQGNSA. The CDR3 reads CASSSRGSGYTF. CDR3 coding DNA: TGTGCCAGCAGCTCCAGGGGGTCTGGCTACACCTTC.

V gene TRBV5-8 combines with J gene TRBJ1-1; 7 positions agree with TRBD1. V lost 4 bases, J lost 1 base, and 10 bases stayed unmatched. Germline values: CDR1 SGHTS, CDR2 YDEGEE. The CDR3 has 16 residues. The CDR3 nucleotides read TGTGCCAGCAGCCCAAGCCCGGGACAGAGGAACACTGAAGCTTTCTTT. Translation gives CASSPSPGQRNTEAFF.

The chain is built from TRBV4-1 and TRBJ1-1, with D hard to call. V was cut by 0 bases and J by 6 bases, with 8 bases left in between. The CDR3 consists of 13 residues. The germline V gene encodes CDR1 MGHRA and CDR2 YSYEKL. The CDR3 reads CASSQEASAEAFF. The CDR3 DNA is TGCGCCAGCAGCCAAGAGGCAAGCGCTGAAGCTTTCTTT.

The CDR3: CASSRDRGTDTQYF. The CDR3 DNA reads as TGTGCCAGCAGCCGGGACAGGGGGACAGATACGCAGTATTTT. This sequence joins TRBV14 and TRBJ2-3; TRBD1 matches at 11 bases. Germline lookup yields CDR1 SGHDN and CDR2 FVKESK. With V trimmed by 4 bases and J by 3 bases, 0 bases remained unmatched. The CDR3 has 14 amino acids.

The chain links TRBV19 to TRBJ1-6, with D possibly being TRBD1 (6 bases). The length of the CDR3 is 14 residues. With 5 bases removed from V and 7 bases from J, the gap between germline ends came to 12 bases. Germline V gene data show CDR1 as LNHDA and CDR2 as SQIVND (reference sequence). The CDR3 spells CASSVGTRNSPLHF. CDR3 DNA: TGTGCCAGTAGTGTAGGGACACGGAATTCACCCCTCCACTTT.

The V call is TRBV29-1, the J call TRBJ1-4; 11 nucleotides match TRBD1. The V gene's germline CDR1 is SQVTM and CDR2 ANQGSEA. Trimming took 6 bases from V and 1 from J; bases not matched to a gene: 4. This CDR3 contains 15 residues. Written as DNA, the CDR3 is TGCAGCGTACTGGGACAGGGGGGAACTAATGAAAAACTGTTTTTT. This encodes CSVLGQGGTNEKLFF. Filled out from reference TRBV29-1 and TRBJ1-4, the complete variable domain reads SAVISQKPSRDICQRGTSLTIQCQVDSQVTMMFWYRQQPGQSLTLIATANQGSEATYESGFVIDKFPISRPNLTFSTLTVSNMSPEDSSIYLCSVLGQGGTNEKLFFGSGTQLSVL.

The chain uses TRBV11-1 and TRBJ1-4, with 7 bases aligning to TRBD1. J was trimmed by 7 bases and V by 6 bases; bases with no gene match: 5. The germline V gene encodes CDR1 SGHAT and CDR2 FQDESV (reference sequence). This CDR3 has 13 residues. The CDR3 sequence is CASRRGLGEKLFF. The CDR3 bases are TGTGCCAGCAGGAGGGGGCTCGGTGAAAAACTGTTTTTT.

Here the CDR3 reads CASSRGDRAANEKLFF. CDR3 DNA: TGTGCCAGCAGTAGGGGCGACAGGGCGGCTAATGAAAAACTGTTTTTT. The rearrangement uses TRBV27 and TRBJ1-4, with 7 bases that match TRBD1. V lost 5 bases, J lost 3 bases, and 9 bases stayed unmatched. The CDR3 contains 16 residues. Germline V gene data show CDR1 as MNHEY and CDR2 as SMNVEV (reference sequence).

The chain is built from TRBV23-1 and TRBJ2-7, with 8 bases aligning to TRBD1. TRBV23-1 is given ORF status, its function remaining uncertain. With 3 bases clipped from V and 3 bases from J, the junction kept 7 bases outside the gene matches. CDR3 length: 15 amino acids. CDR3 loop: CASSHPGTGYYEQYF. CDR3 in DNA: TGCGCCAGCAGTCATCCCGGGACAGGATACTACGAGCAGTACTTC.

CDR3 in amino acids: CASSISGGWDTDTQYF. CDR3 DNA: TGTGCCAGTAGTATTAGCGGGGGATGGGACACAGATACGCAGTATTTT. V is TRBV19 and J is TRBJ2-3; 9 nucleotides line up with TRBD2. This CDR3 has 16 amino acids. Trimming at V came to 3 bases and at J to 2 bases, leaving 6 bases not matched to a gene. Germline V gives CDR1 LNHDA, CDR2 SQIVND (reference sequence).

The chain links TRBV2 to TRBJ1-5, with 9 bases that match TRBD1. With V trimmed by 7 bases and J by 6 bases, 10 bases remained unmatched. This CDR3 is built from 15 residues. Germline assignment: CDR1 SNHLY and CDR2 FYNNEI. DNA for the CDR3: TGTGCCAGCAATGCCGGGACAGGGAATCCTCAGCCCCAGCATTTT. Translating it yields CASNAGTGNPQPQHF.

This clone was seen once. CDR3 nucleotide sequence: TGTGCCAGCTCACCGCTGGACAGCGAAAAACTGTTTTTT. Amino acids: CASSPLDSEKLFF. This chain connects TRBV18 to TRBJ1-4; tentatively, D is TRBD1 (6 bases). This CDR3 region has 13 residues. Germline CDR1 and CDR2: KGHSH and LQKENI. Trimming stripped 3 bases from V and 8 bases from J, with 10 bases between.

The chain joins TRBV5-1 to TRBJ1-4; 9 bases align to TRBD1. CDR3 length: 14 residues. Germline assignment: CDR1 SGHRS and CDR2 YFSETQ. With V trimmed by 4 bases and J by 8 bases, 6 bases remained unmatched. CDR3 region: CASSPGQGQEKLFF. The CDR3 DNA sequence: TGCGCCAGCAGCCCGGGACAGGGTCAAGAAAAACTGTTTTTT. The complete variable domain, with remaining parts taken from reference TRBV5-1 and TRBJ1-4, reads KAGVTQTPRYLIKTRGQQVTLSCSPISGHRSVSWYQQTPGQGLQFLFEYFSETQRNKGNFPGRFSGRQFSNSRSEMNVSTLELGDSALYLCASSPGQGQEKLFFGSGTQLSVL.

This sequence joins TRBV18 and TRBJ2-7; TRBD1 matches at 7 bases. V lost 3 bases and J lost 7; bases outside the gene matches: 6. From germline, CDR1 is KGHSH and CDR2 LQKENI. CDR3 length: 13 residues. CDR3 residues: CASSPSLQGEQYF. The CDR3 bases are TGTGCCAGCTCACCCTCCTTACAGGGGGAGCAGTACTTC.

The chain joins TRBV12-3 or TRBV12-4 to TRBJ1-1; D unclear. V dropped 2 bases and J dropped 3 bases, with 7 bases sitting between them. CDR3 length equals 13 residues. CDR3 nucleotides: TGTGCCAGCAGTTTACGAGTCGACACTGAAGCTTTCTTT. Protein: CASSLRVDTEAFF.

The CDR3 here is CASSRDRGTQNEKLFF. As DNA, the CDR3 is TGTGCCAGCAGTCGGGACAGGGGGACACAGAATGAAAAACTGTTTTTT. V is TRBV9 and J is TRBJ1-4, with 11 bases that match TRBD1. The length of the CDR3 is 16 residues. The germline V gene encodes CDR1 SGDLS and CDR2 YYNGEE. The ends lost 5 bases at V and 5 bases at J; junction bases unmatched: 8. The variable domain in full, with the rest retrieved from reference TRBV9 and TRBJ1-4, is DSGVTQTPKHLITATGQRVTLRCSPRSGDLSVYWYQQSLDQGLQFLIQYYNGEERAKGNILERFSAQQFPDLHSELNLSSLELGDSALYFCASSRDRGTQNEKLFFGSGTQLSVL.

Of note for this clone: Germline is not matched at one junction end, which may reflect a read error. The J gene is TRBJ1-1, the V gene TRBV7-7, with a tentative D call TRBD1 (5 bases). Germline V gene lookup returns CDR1 SSHAT and CDR2 FNYEAQ (reference sequence). The CDR3 sequence is 13 residues long. CDR3 in DNA: TGTGCTAGCAGCGTAGGACAGAACACTGAAGCTTTCTTT. Encoded protein: CASSVGQNTEAFF.

The rearrangement uses TRBV27 and TRBJ1-1, with TRBD1 matching over 9 bases. The J segment lost 5 bases and the V segment lost 2 bases, leaving 6 bases of the junction unmatched. Germline CDR1 is MNHEY and CDR2 is SMNVEV (reference sequence). CDR3 length: 15 amino acids. The CDR3 DNA reads TGTGCCAGCAGTTTAAACAGGGGGCAGGGGACTGAAGCTTTCTTT. The encoded protein is CASSLNRGQGTEAFF.

V is TRBV13 and J is TRBJ1-2; D is ambiguous. Germline loops: CDR1 PRHDT, CDR2 FYEKMQ (reference sequence). The CDR3 is 13 residues long. V lost 1 base and J 3 bases, leaving 6 bases between the germline ends. The CDR3 here is CASSLVGYYGYTF. The CDR3 DNA sequence: TGTGCCAGCAGCTTAGTTGGCTACTATGGCTACACCTTC.

This clone showed up just once. V gene TRBV21-1 combines with J gene TRBJ1-5; the table calls TRBD1, which could not be checked here. TRBV21-1 counts as a pseudogene. This CDR3 region has 12 residues. CDR3 DNA: TGTGCCAGCATTACAATCAATGCGCCCCAGCATTTT. This gives the protein CASITINAPQHF.

The rearrangement links TRBV6-5 to TRBJ1-5; maybe TRBD1 (5 bases). The CDR3 is 14 residues long. Germline CDR1 is MNHEY and CDR2 is SVGAGI. With 4 bases removed from V and 2 bases from J, the gap between germline ends came to 9 bases. CDR3 protein: CASSSQGGNQPQHF. The CDR3 DNA sequence: TGTGCCAGCAGTTCTCAGGGCGGCAATCAGCCCCAGCATTTT.

This rearrangement joins TRBV12-3 or TRBV12-4 to TRBJ1-1; D possibly corresponds to TRBD1 (5 bases). This CDR3 spans 11 amino acids. Deletions cut 5 bases from V and 8 bases from J, with 9 bases between. Written as DNA, the CDR3 is TGTGCCAGCAGTCTCGGGGGGGAAGCTTTCTTT. Amino acids: CASSLGGEAFF.